These 24 T cell receptor beta chains were all obtained from the same sample, sequenced in a study of blood T cell repertoires in COVID-19. The data were produced by immunoSEQ multiplex PCR, yet TCRdb's version contains in-frame clones alone and is incomplete. This sample has about 480,000 clones, with 70% to 90% found just once. The sample comprised peripheral blood. The source of these receptors is a woman between 50 and 59 years old with COVID-19, enrolled during active disease.

The rearrangement links TRBV28 to TRBJ1-1; D may be TRBD1 (5 bases). Trimming removed 7 bases at V and 5 bases at J, with 14 bases between. Germline CDR1 reads MDHEN; CDR2 reads SYDVKM. This CDR3 has 13 residues. CDR3 DNA sequence: TGTGCCAGCATATCCGGGGGTAAGACTGAAGCTTTCTTT. Translating gives CASISGGKTEAFF.

The rearrangement joins TRBV4-1 to TRBJ1-2; D remains ambiguous. Germline V gene data show CDR1 as MGHRA and CDR2 as YSYEKL. V was shortened by 3 bases and J by 4 bases, with 21 bases between the two germline ends. The length of the CDR3 is 17 residues. This chain's CDR3 is CASSHPSSTVSSYGYTF. In nucleotides, the CDR3 is TGCGCCAGCAGCCACCCGTCTAGCACAGTCAGTAGCTATGGCTACACCTTC.

The chain joins TRBV2 to TRBJ2-3; tentative D call: TRBD2 (6 bases). The CDR3 contains 12 residues. The V gene's germline CDR1 is SNHLY and CDR2 FYNNEI. Deletions cut 4 bases from V and 6 bases from J, with 8 bases between. This chain's CDR3 is CASSVAGDTQYF. CDR3 sequence (DNA): TGTGCCAGCAGTGTTGCGGGGGATACGCAGTATTTT.

The sample holds one count of this clone. The gene calls are TRBV28 and TRBJ1-2; TRBD1 might be the D (6 bases). Trimming left V 2 bases short and J 5 bases short, with 12 bases between. Germline CDR1 reads MDHEN; CDR2 reads SYDVKM. The CDR3 consists of 14 residues. The CDR3 region is CASSLSQGQYGYTF. The DNA for the CDR3 is TGTGCCAGCAGTTTAAGCCAGGGGCAGTATGGCTACACCTTC.

Notes on this clone: In the same sample, other DNA sequences code for this CDR3. The chain links TRBV18 to TRBJ2-7; 12 bases are shared with TRBD2. This CDR3 contains 15 residues. Unmatched junction bases numbered 0, after V lost 0 bases and J lost 3 bases. Germline V gives CDR1 KGHSH, CDR2 LQKENI. In DNA, the CDR3 is TGTGCCAGCTCACCACCGACTAGCGGGGGCTACGAGCAGTACTTC. Translated: CASSPPTSGGYEQYF.

V gene TRBV4-2 combines with J gene TRBJ2-3; 10 bases align to TRBD2. The CDR3 is 17 residues long. With 1 base clipped from V and 4 bases from J, the junction kept 8 bases outside the gene matches. From germline, CDR1 is LGHNA and CDR2 YNFKEQ. The CDR3 nucleotides are TGTGCCAGCAGCCAAGCTCTAGCGGGAGTCGGGGCAGATACGCAGTATTTT. Protein: CASSQALAGVGADTQYF.

The chain carries TRBV12-5 and TRBJ1-1; D not certain. The germline V and J ends were trimmed by 3 bases and 1 base, with 24 bases remaining between them. Germline values: CDR1 LGHNT, CDR2 FRNRAP. The CDR3 is 19 residues long. In nucleotides, the CDR3 is TGTGCTAGTGGTTTTTACACCTCTTGGGAGAGAAAGGGGAACACTGAAGCTTTCTTT. It encodes CASGFYTSWERKGNTEAFF.

V usage is TRBV11-2 and J usage is TRBJ2-7, with a weak D call TRBD2 (5 bases). This CDR3 has 18 amino acids. Germline V gene lookup returns CDR1 SGHAT and CDR2 FQNNGV. Trimming removed 4 bases at V and 2 bases at J, with 24 bases between. CDR3: CASSSQIREVIGTYEQYF. CDR3 in DNA: TGTGCCAGCAGCTCCCAAATTAGGGAAGTCATCGGGACCTACGAGCAGTACTTC.

In this sample, this clone turned up a few times. V is TRBV5-1 and J is TRBJ1-6; possible D gene TRBD1, 6 bases. Between the trimmed V and J ends, which lost 8 bases and 6 bases, there was a span of 18 bases. This CDR3 has 15 residues. CDR1 is SGHRS and CDR2 is YFSETQ in the germline V gene. The CDR3 coding sequence is TGCGCCAGTACCCTAGACAGGACGGTTAATTCACCCCTCCACTTT. It yields the protein CASTLDRTVNSPLHF.

The J gene is TRBJ1-1, the V gene TRBV3-1 (or the pseudogene TRBV3-2), with a possible D match to TRBD1 (6 bases). The V and J ends lost 0 bases and 5 bases respectively, with 10 bases between them. Germline loops: CDR1 LGHDT, CDR2 YNNKEL (reference sequence). This CDR3 comprises 14 residues. DNA of the CDR3: TGTGCCAGCAGCCAAGATCCTAGGGGGACTGAAGCTTTCTTT. Translating gives CASSQDPRGTEAFF.

This clone was observed once. One end of the junction does not line up with germline, which may come from a read error. The chain combines TRBV5-8 with TRBJ2-1; 9 nucleotides match TRBD1. The germline CDR1 and CDR2 sequences are SGHTS and YDEGEE. This CDR3 spans 15 amino acids. CDR3 loop: CASSLKDRGYYEQFF. CDR3 DNA: TGTGCCAGCAGCTTGAAGGACAGGGGCTACTATGAGCAGTTCTTC.

A remark on this clone: The same CDR3 is also encoded by other DNA sequences in this sample. CDR3 bases: TGCAGCGTTGAGGACAGGGGAAATGAGCAGTTCTTC. It specifies CSVEDRGNEQFF. V is TRBV29-1 and J is TRBJ2-1; TRBD1 agrees at 9 bases. Losses at the gene ends were 3 bases for V and 7 bases for J; bases not matched to a gene: 1. Germline values: CDR1 SQVTM, CDR2 ANQGSEA. This CDR3 comprises 12 residues.

This rearrangement joins TRBV19 to TRBJ2-7; a weak D match, TRBD2 (6 bases). V was trimmed by 3 bases and J by 0 bases, leaving 9 bases between them. CDR1 and CDR2 from the germline V gene are LNHDA and SQIVND (reference sequence). The CDR3 length is 14 residues. Written as DNA, the CDR3 is TGTGCCAGTAGTATCGGAGGGGACTCCTACGAGCAGTACTTC. Its translation: CASSIGGDSYEQYF. Full variable domain (remainder filled in from reference TRBV19 and TRBJ2-7): DGGITQSPKYLFRKEGQNVTLSCEQNLNHDAMYWYRQDPGQGLRLIYYSQIVNDFQKGDIAEGYSVSREKKESFPLTVTSAQKNPTAFYLCASSIGGDSYEQYFGPGTRLTVT.

V is TRBV30 and J is TRBJ1-2, with 10 nucleotides matching TRBD1. This CDR3 is built from 14 residues. The V gene end was trimmed by 5 bases and the J gene end by 7 bases; junction bases not matched to a gene: 10. Germline V gene lookup returns CDR1 GTSNPN and CDR2 SVGIG (reference sequence). CDR3 in DNA: TGTGCCTGGGAGGATGGGACAGGGGTTACTGGCTACACCTTC. Translation gives CAWEDGTGVTGYTF.

The CDR3 DNA follows: TGTGCCATCGGGGGAAGGGAGGCTAAAGCTTTCTTT. Translation gives CAIGGREAKAFF. This chain connects TRBV10-3 to TRBJ1-1; tentatively, D is TRBD1 (5 bases). The length of the CDR3 is 12 residues. Trimming pared 8 bases from V and 9 bases from J, leaving 16 bases between. CDR1 and CDR2 from the germline V gene are ENHRY and SYGVKD.

The genes are TRBV5-1 and TRBJ1-3; 8 nucleotides match TRBD1. The junction had 5 bases not matched to a gene; V was cut back by 5 bases and J by 4 bases. The CDR3 has 14 residues. The germline gives CDR1 SGHRS, CDR2 YFSETQ. The CDR3 DNA follows: TGCGCCAGCAGTCCAGGGGGCACAGGAAACACCATATATTTT. This translates into CASSPGGTGNTIYF.

The J gene is TRBJ1-4, the V gene TRBV7-3, with D hard to call. This CDR3 region has 15 residues. V lost 0 bases to trimming and J lost 1 base, with 6 bases between them. Germline CDR1 and CDR2: SGHTA and FQGTGA. The DNA for the CDR3 is TGTGCCAGCAGCTTAACGGCGGGAACTAATGAAAAACTGTTTTTT. Protein sequence: CASSLTAGTNEKLFF. The entire variable domain, with the rest obtained from reference TRBV7-3 and TRBJ1-4, is as follows: GAGVSQTPSNKVTEKGKYVELRCDPISGHTALYWYRQSLGQGPEFLIYFQGTGAADDSGLPNDRFFAVRPEGSVSTLKIQRTERGDSAVYLCASSLTAGTNEKLFFGSGTQLSVL.

The genes are TRBV11-1 and TRBJ2-5; TRBD2 aligns across 10 bases. CDR1 and CDR2 (germline): SGHAT, FQDESV (reference sequence). The ends lost 2 bases at V and 4 bases at J; junction bases unmatched: 1. This CDR3 has 14 amino acids. CDR3 protein: CASSLKRGGETQYF. Written as DNA, the CDR3 is TGTGCCAGCAGCTTAAAGCGGGGGGGAGAGACCCAGTACTTC. The full variable domain, its missing parts supplied by reference TRBV11-1 and TRBJ2-5, is EAEVAQSPRYKITEKSQAVAFWCDPISGHATLYWYRQILGQGPELLVQFQDESVVDDSQLPKDRFSAERLKGVDSTLKIQPAELGDSAMYLCASSLKRGGETQYFGPGTRLLVL.

This chain uses TRBV30 with TRBJ1-5; D might be TRBD1 (5 bases). This CDR3 is 13 amino acids long. V was trimmed by 4 bases and J by 4 bases, leaving 11 bases between them. Germline loops: CDR1 GTSNPN, CDR2 SVGIG (reference sequence). Here the CDR3 DNA reads TGTGCCTGGAATATCGGGGGGAATCAGCCCCAGCATTTT. Its protein is CAWNIGGNQPQHF.

V gene TRBV19 combines with J gene TRBJ1-5, with a possible D match to TRBD1 (6 bases). V was cut by 4 bases and J by 0 bases, with 16 bases left in between. Germline CDR1 is LNHDA and CDR2 is SQIVND (reference sequence). This CDR3 is 17 amino acids long. The CDR3 sequence is CASSKVEGGYSNQPQHF. The CDR3 region has the DNA TGTGCCAGTAGTAAGGTGGAGGGGGGGTATAGCAATCAGCCCCAGCATTTT.

The chain carries TRBV6-5 and TRBJ1-3, with a weak D call TRBD1 (6 bases). Germline V gene lookup returns CDR1 MNHEY and CDR2 SVGAGI. The CDR3 spans 15 residues. The V gene lost 5 bases and the J gene lost 2 bases, with 13 bases spanning the gap. The CDR3 protein is CASSRGHLTGNTIYF. DNA for the CDR3: TGTGCCAGCAGTAGGGGACATCTAACTGGAAACACCATATATTTT.

This clone was seen once. The V gene is TRBV5-1, the J gene TRBJ2-2, with a tentative D call TRBD1 (6 bases). Between the trimmed V and J ends, which lost 4 bases and 2 bases, there was a span of 18 bases. This CDR3 contains 17 residues. Germline loops: CDR1 SGHRS, CDR2 YFSETQ. The CDR3 region is CASSPRARGLNTGELFF. The CDR3, as DNA: TGCGCCAGCAGCCCCCGGGCCAGGGGCCTTAACACCGGGGAGCTGTTTTTT. Full variable domain (rest looked up from reference TRBV5-1 and TRBJ2-2): KAGVTQTPRYLIKTRGQQVTLSCSPISGHRSVSWYQQTPGQGLQFLFEYFSETQRNKGNFPGRFSGRQFSNSRSEMNVSTLELGDSALYLCASSPRARGLNTGELFFGEGSRLTVL.

The chain joins TRBV3-1 (or the pseudogene TRBV3-2) to TRBJ1-2; weak D call: TRBD1 (5 bases). V was cut by 2 bases and J by 6 bases, with 19 bases left in between. The CDR3 loop spans 16 amino acids. Germline V gives CDR1 LGHDT, CDR2 YNNKEL (reference sequence). CDR3 protein: CASSQQGGRDSDGYTF. CDR3 in DNA: TGTGCCAGCAGCCAACAGGGTGGCAGGGATTCGGATGGCTACACCTTC.

The chain carries TRBV18 and TRBJ2-3; TRBD2 is a possible D gene (6 bases). V was cut by 4 bases and J by 3 bases, with 8 bases left in between. The CDR3 length is 13 residues. Germline-derived CDR1 and CDR2 are KGHSH and LQKENI. CDR3 sequence: CASSLGTTDTQYF. CDR3 sequence (DNA): TGTGCCAGCTCACTTGGGACTACAGATACGCAGTATTTT.